This T cell receptor (beta chain) was captured by sequencing in a study of shared clonotypes between healthy human individuals. Produced via immunoSEQ multiplex PCR; TCRdb's table is partial and in-frame only. The profile shows about 2 million clones, roughly 94% of them singletons. From germline, CDR1 is SGHDN and CDR2 FVKESK. The CDR3 contains 17 residues. Trimming removed 1 base from V and 0 bases from J; junction bases left unmatched: 6. Terminally differentiated effector memory CD45RA+ cells were excluded by CCR7 positive selection of CD45RO-negative cells. The chain recombines TRBV14 with TRBJ2-3, with 8 positions matching TRBD2. This receptor was identified in a man aged 18 to 29 in good health. The material sequenced was naive CD8+ T cells sorted from blood. CDR3 residues: CASSQALAGPSTDTQYF. For the CDR3, the DNA is TGTGCCAGCAGCCAAGCGTTAGCGGGACCTAGCACAGATACGCAGTATTTT.